Described below is a single TCR beta chain sequence and its context. What it binds is not known. This sample was taken from a study of cytomegalovirus exposure and HLA in healthy donors. Study-level points and caveats: Most TCR sequences proved rare, with some public TCRs found in many donors. The study flagged about 150 TCR beta chains as cytomegalovirus-associated. Subsequent analysis showed first-cohort TCR clusters tending to co-occur in around 110 validation repertoires.

Data came from immunoSEQ multiplex PCR; TCRdb stores just in-frame clones and leaves some out. The sample yields 120,000 to 150,000 clones, around nine tenths seen once. From the approximately 120-subject validation cohort, which was separate from the approximately 670-subject first cohort, the donors were drawn. Germline values: CDR1 SGHRS, CDR2 YFSETQ. The CDR3 totals 15 residues. V lost 4 bases to trimming and J lost 4 bases; unmatched junction nucleotides: 7. The sequenced material came from PBMCs. This clonotype was sampled from a woman younger than 35 in good health and CMV-seropositive. This chain connects TRBV5-1 to TRBJ2-2; 7 bases fit TRBD2. CDR3: CASSKLTSTTGELFF. The DNA for the CDR3 is TGCGCCAGCAGCAAACTGACTAGCACCACCGGGGAGCTGTTTTTT.